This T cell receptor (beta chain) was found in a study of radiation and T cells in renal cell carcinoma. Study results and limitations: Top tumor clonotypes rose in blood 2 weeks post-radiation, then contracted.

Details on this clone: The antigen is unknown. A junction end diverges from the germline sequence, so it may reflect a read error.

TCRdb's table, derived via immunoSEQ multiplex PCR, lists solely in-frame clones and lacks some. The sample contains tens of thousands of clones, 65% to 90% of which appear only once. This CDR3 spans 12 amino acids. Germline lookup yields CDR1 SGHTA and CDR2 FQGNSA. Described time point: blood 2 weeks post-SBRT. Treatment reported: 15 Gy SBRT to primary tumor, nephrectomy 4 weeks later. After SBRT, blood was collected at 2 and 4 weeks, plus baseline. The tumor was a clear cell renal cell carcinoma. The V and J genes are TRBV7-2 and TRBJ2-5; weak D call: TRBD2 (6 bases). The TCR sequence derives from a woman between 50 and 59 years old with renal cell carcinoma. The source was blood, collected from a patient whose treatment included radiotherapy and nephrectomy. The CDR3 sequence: CASSLELAASDF. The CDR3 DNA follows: TGTGCCAGCAGCTTAGAACTAGCCGCTTCGGACTTC.